This is a list of T cell receptor beta chains from one sample in a study of shared clonotypes between healthy human individuals. Profiling relied on immunoSEQ multiplex PCR, and the TCRdb table lists in-frame clones only, not all of them. The table records nearly 1,000,000 clones, less than 85% of them present only once. Sequencing input: memory CD4+ T cells sorted from blood. Every receptor here comes from a man aged 18 to 29 in good health. The CDR3 runs from the conserved cysteine through the conserved F or W.

TRBJ2-7	14	TRBV6-6	CASSSSGGSYEQYF
TRBJ2-3	16	TRBV5-1	CASSLVGAGSADTQYF
TRBJ2-7	14	TRBV7-3	CASSQGSTPYEQYF
TRBJ1-1	18	TRBV11-2	CASSQHHSTTEMNTEAFF
TRBJ2-7	13	TRBV7-2	CASSLVGGSEQYF
TRBJ1-5	15	TRBV9	CASSPEGGYNQPQHF
TRBJ1-4	13	TRBV6-6	CAAKGQVNEKLFF
TRBJ1-5	15	TRBV11-2	CASSLTGLGNQPQHF
TRBJ1-5	11	TRBV9	CASSAPWPQHF
TRBJ2-1	14	TRBV7-9	CASSLAPASFRQFF
TRBJ2-3	15	TRBV7-3	CASSQIAGPTDTQYF
TRBJ1-6	14	TRBV9	CASSVARENSPLHF
TRBJ1-5	14	TRBV19	CASSRTGGEQPQHF
TRBJ2-3	14	TRBV5-5	CASSQESLTDTQYF
TRBJ1-6	13	TRBV6-5	CASSYSINSPLHF
TRBJ2-3	15	TRBV7-9	CASSTGGSGTDTQYF
TRBJ2-2	15	TRBV28	CASRGPGQEAGELFF
TRBJ2-5	13	TRBV2	CASSLNSRETQYF
TRBJ2-7	15	TRBV4-1	CASSRGTASTYEQYF
TRBJ2-4	16	TRBV5-6	CASSFDRGDAKNIQYF
TRBJ1-2	16	TRBV7-2	CASSLASGYRPSGYTF
TRBJ2-3	15	TRBV18	CASSIAGGPQDTQYF
TRBJ1-3	20	TRBV19	CASSRIPFRTGGAGGNTIYF
TRBJ2-5	8	TRBV10-1	CASRGCYF
TRBJ1-4	17	TRBV15	CATSRDGGGAFSEKLFF
TRBJ1-4	15	TRBV28	CASSPPTGINEKLFF
TRBJ2-1	15	TRBV5-1	CASSLQDYLYNEQFF
TRBJ1-4	13	TRBV5-4	CASSGATQGKLFF
TRBJ1-1	13	TRBV19	CASRSRGNTEAFF
TRBJ2-6	15	TRBV5-1	CASSLANSGANVLTF
TRBJ2-4	12	TRBV19	CASGETKNIQYF
TRBJ1-3	13	TRBV30	CAWAISSGNTIYF
TRBJ2-7	12	TRBV6-5	CASSSVSYEQYF
TRBJ2-1	16	TRBV7-8	CASSLASGSRYNEQFF
TRBJ1-2	15	TRBV5-4	CASSSPWGQLYGYTF
TRBJ1-2	12	TRBV5-4	CASSLEQLGYTF
TRBJ1-5	13	TRBV19	CATRDIPYQPQHF
TRBJ2-4	13	TRBV29-1	CSVEGVDKNIQYF
TRBJ2-2	15	TRBV19	CASSIITQETGELFF
TRBJ1-5	14	TRBV27	CASSPGQDNQPQHF
TRBJ1-2	13	TRBV5-6	CASSPQGGAGYTF
TRBJ2-5	17	TRBV9	CASSVGLAGVYQETQYF
TRBJ1-2	13	TRBV6-1	CASSGDRVDGYTF
TRBJ1-6	11	TRBV7-9	CASGGVSPLHF
TRBJ2-7	15	TRBV28	CASSGPKQGSYEQYF
TRBJ2-2	15	TRBV7-9	CASSLGRVNTGELFF
TRBJ1-1	13	TRBV9	CASSPRDGSEAFF
TRBJ1-1	12	TRBV6-1	CASSDSVRGAFF
TRBJ2-1	15	TRBV6-1	CASSEASRLYNEQFF
TRBJ1-4	14	TRBV12-5	CASGPGGNNEKLFF
TRBJ2-5	13	TRBV30	CAWSGGPQETQYF
TRBJ1-1	14	TRBV18	CASLQSSMNTEAFF
TRBJ2-1	17	TRBV18	CASSPGSGRGAYNEQFF
TRBJ2-7	13	TRBV30	CASTSGRATEQYF
TRBJ2-5	17	TRBV2	CASRGLLGGGTGETQYF
TRBJ2-1	12	TRBV14	CASSLSLGQQFF
TRBJ1-5	19	TRBV28	CASTLGREGGYNSNQPQHF
TRBJ2-7	13	TRBV4-1	CASSLVAGREQYF
TRBJ1-4	15	TRBV9	CASSVDEGSNEKLFF